This T cell receptor beta chain was sequenced in a study of blood T cell repertoires in COVID-19. CDR3 length equals 16 residues. Germline V gene lookup returns CDR1 MNHEY and CDR2 SMNVEV (reference sequence). The junction had 6 bases not matched to a gene; V was cut back by 3 bases and J by 1 base. Generated by immunoSEQ multiplex PCR, the TCRdb table keeps only in-frame clones and is missing some. The sample includes about 270,000 clones, under 90% of them seen just once. The sequence was collected from a woman aged 55-70 years with active or convalescent COVID-19. The chain recombines TRBV27 with TRBJ1-1, with TRBD1 matching over 9 bases. The sequenced sample consisted of peripheral blood. In DNA, the CDR3 is TGTGCCAGCAGTTTGGGGACAGGGTGGGAGAACACTGAAGCTTTCTTT. This gives the protein CASSLGTGWENTEAFF.